The subject of this entry is one TCR beta chain. The antigen is not known. This PCR relied on a set of 60 Vbeta primers and 13 Jbeta primers. Measured with immunoSEQ multiplex PCR; TCRdb has only the in-frame clones, and not every one. The sample has about 120,000 clones, 9.5% seen once. This specimen belongs to a study of cytomegalovirus exposure and HLA in healthy donors. Broader study findings: Testing in vitro showed a few CMV-associated chains specific for CMV antigens.

Germline CDR1 is MDHEN and CDR2 is SYDVKM. The V segment lost 4 bases and the J segment 4 bases; nucleotides outside the gene matches: 4. CDR3 size: 15 residues. The sequence derives from a man aged 25-45 years in good health and CMV-seronegative. The chain uses TRBV28 and TRBJ2-5; 12 nucleotides align to TRBD2. The sequenced material came from PBMCs. The CDR3 sequence is CASSSRLAGVETQYF. CDR3 nucleotide sequence: TGTGCCAGCAGTTCCCGACTAGCGGGAGTAGAGACCCAGTACTTC. Variable domain in full (rest from reference TRBV28 and TRBJ2-5): DVKVTQSSRYLVKRTGEKVFLECVQDMDHENMFWYRQDPGLGLRLIYFSYDVKMKEKGDIPEGYSVSREKKERFSLILESASTNQTSMYLCASSSRLAGVETQYFGPGTRLLVL.